The present entry profiles one T cell receptor (beta chain) with its context. What it binds is unknown. The data derive from a study of cytomegalovirus exposure and HLA in healthy donors. General study findings and limits: Later, an analysis found that common viral pathogens appeared to be linked with several of the most significant clusters. When a later analysis was performed, an Asian-associated ancestry cluster reportedly had fewer N-insertions than the approximately 690-donor mean. Sequencing artifact likely explains a cluster of highly shared sequence variants.

In the PCR, 60 Vbeta and 13 Jbeta primers were used. Data came from immunoSEQ multiplex PCR; TCRdb stores just in-frame clones and leaves some out. This sample's table has about 54,000 clones. At the time of sampling, donors were nominally healthy, though unrecorded immune exposures were likely. Sequenced sample: PBMCs. The TCR originated in a woman aged 40 to 49 in good health and CMV-seronegative.

CDR3 in amino acids: CASSLARNSVQETQYF. CDR3 coding DNA: TGTGCCAGCAGCTTAGCGCGGAATAGCGTCCAAGAGACCCAGTACTTC. The J gene is TRBJ2-5, the V gene TRBV7-8, with D maybe TRBD2 (5 bases). Germline V gene data show CDR1 as SGHVS and CDR2 as FQNEAQ. V lost 0 bases and J lost 1, with 12 bases in between. This CDR3 is 16 amino acids long.